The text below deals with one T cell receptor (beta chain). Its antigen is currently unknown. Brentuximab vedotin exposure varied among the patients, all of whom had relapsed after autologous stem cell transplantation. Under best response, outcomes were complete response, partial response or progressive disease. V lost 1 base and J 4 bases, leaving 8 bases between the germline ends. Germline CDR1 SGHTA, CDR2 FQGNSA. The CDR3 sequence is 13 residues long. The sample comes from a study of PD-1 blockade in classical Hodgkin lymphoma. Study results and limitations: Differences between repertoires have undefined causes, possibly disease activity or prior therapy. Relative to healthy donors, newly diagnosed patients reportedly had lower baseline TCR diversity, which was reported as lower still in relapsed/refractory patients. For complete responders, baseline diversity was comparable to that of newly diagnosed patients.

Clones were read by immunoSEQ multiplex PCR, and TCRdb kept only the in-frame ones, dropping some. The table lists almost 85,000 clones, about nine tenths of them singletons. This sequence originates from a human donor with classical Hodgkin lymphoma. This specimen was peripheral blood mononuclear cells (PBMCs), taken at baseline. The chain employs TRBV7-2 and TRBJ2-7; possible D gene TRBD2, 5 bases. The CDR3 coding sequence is TGTGCCAGCAGCTTAGAAGCGGTTTACGAGCAGTACTTC. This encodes CASSLEAVYEQYF.